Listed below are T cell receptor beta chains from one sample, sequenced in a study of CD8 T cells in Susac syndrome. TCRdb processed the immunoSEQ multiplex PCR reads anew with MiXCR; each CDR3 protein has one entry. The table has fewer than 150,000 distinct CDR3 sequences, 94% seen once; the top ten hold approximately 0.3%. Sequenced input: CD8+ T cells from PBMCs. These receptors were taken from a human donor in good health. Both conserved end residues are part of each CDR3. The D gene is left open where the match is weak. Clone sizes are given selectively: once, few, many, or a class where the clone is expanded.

CDR3nt: TGTGCCAGCAGCCCCCCATGGGAGACCCAGTACTTC
CDR3aa: CASSPPWETQYF
abundance: NA
d_gene: NA
v_gene: TRBV7-9
j_gene: TRBJ2-5

CDR3nt: TGTGCCAGCAGTGCTCCTGGAGTGAGCCGCTACAATGAGCAGTTCTTC
CDR3aa: CASSAPGVSRYNEQFF
abundance: few
d_gene: NA
v_gene: TRBV6-1
j_gene: TRBJ2-1

CDR3nt: TGTGCCACCAGTTCAGGGGGCTATGGCTACACCTTC
CDR3aa: CATSSGGYGYTF
abundance: once
d_gene: TRBD1
v_gene: TRBV24-1
j_gene: TRBJ1-2

CDR3nt: TGCGCCAGCACCAAAACCGGGACAGGGAGGGACGAGCAGTACTTC
CDR3aa: CASTKTGTGRDEQYF
abundance: NA
d_gene: TRBD1
v_gene: TRBV5-1
j_gene: TRBJ2-7

CDR3nt: TGTGCCAGCAGTTATGGACAGGGACTGTACTTC
CDR3aa: CASSYGQGLYF
abundance: NA
d_gene: TRBD1
v_gene: TRBV6-5
j_gene: TRBJ2-7

CDR3nt: TGTGCCAGCAGCCCGGACCCCTCGGCGCCTCTTTGGGGCTACACCTTC
CDR3aa: CASSPDPSAPLWGYTF
abundance: NA
d_gene: NA
v_gene: TRBV6-6
j_gene: TRBJ1-2

CDR3nt: TGTGCCAGCAGCGCGCAGGGCCCGGGGGGCTACACCTTC
CDR3aa: CASSAQGPGGYTF
abundance: NA
d_gene: NA
v_gene: TRBV28
j_gene: TRBJ1-2

CDR3nt: TGCAGTGCGAGGGGGTCTTGGGAGACCCAGTACTTC
CDR3aa: CSARGSWETQYF
abundance: once
d_gene: NA
v_gene: TRBV20-1
j_gene: TRBJ2-5

CDR3nt: TGTGCCAGCAGTTACACTAGCGGACCCACAGATACGCAGTATTTT
CDR3aa: CASSYTSGPTDTQYF
abundance: NA
d_gene: TRBD2
v_gene: TRBV6-2/TRBV6-3
j_gene: TRBJ2-3

CDR3nt: TGTGCCAGCGCGGAGAGGAGCTCCTACAATGAGCAGTTCTTC
CDR3aa: CASAERSSYNEQFF
abundance: NA
d_gene: NA
v_gene: TRBV25-1
j_gene: TRBJ2-1

CDR3nt: TGTGCCAGCAGTTTATCGGGGCTAGCGGGGTTCACAGATACGCAGTATTTT
CDR3aa: CASSLSGLAGFTDTQYF
abundance: NA
d_gene: TRBD2
v_gene: TRBV28
j_gene: TRBJ2-3

CDR3nt: TGCGCCAGCAACACAGCGGGGGGAGACTACAATGAGCAGTTCTTC
CDR3aa: CASNTAGGDYNEQFF
abundance: NA
d_gene: TRBD2
v_gene: TRBV5-1
j_gene: TRBJ2-1

CDR3nt: TGCAGCGTCTCATTAGCATCGGCCAGCGAGCAGTTCTTC
CDR3aa: CSVSLASASEQFF
abundance: NA
d_gene: NA
v_gene: TRBV29-1
j_gene: TRBJ2-1

CDR3nt: TGTGCCAGCGGCTACAGGGACAACTATGGCTACACCTTC
CDR3aa: CASGYRDNYGYTF
abundance: NA
d_gene: NA
v_gene: TRBV4-2
j_gene: TRBJ1-2

CDR3nt: TGTGCCAGCAGTGAAGCGCTAGCGGGGTCTGGGCTGGAGACCCAGTACTTC
CDR3aa: CASSEALAGSGLETQYF
abundance: NA
d_gene: TRBD2
v_gene: TRBV2
j_gene: TRBJ2-5

CDR3nt: TGCAGTGCAAGGGACAACGATCCCTCCAATGAGCAGTTCTTC
CDR3aa: CSARDNDPSNEQFF
abundance: once
d_gene: NA
v_gene: TRBV20-1
j_gene: TRBJ2-1

CDR3nt: TGTGCCAGCAGCTTAGCGCTGGCAGGTACCTCTGGGGCCAACGTCCTGACTTTC
CDR3aa: CASSLALAGTSGANVLTF
abundance: NA
d_gene: NA
v_gene: TRBV7-2
j_gene: TRBJ2-6

CDR3nt: TGCAGTGCTAGATTTATATGGCGGGACCCCACGCGGACAGATACGCAGTATTTT
CDR3aa: CSARFIWRDPTRTDTQYF
abundance: once
d_gene: NA
v_gene: TRBV20-1
j_gene: TRBJ2-3

CDR3nt: TGTGCCAGCAGTTTCCAGAGCAATCAGCCCCAGCATTTT
CDR3aa: CASSFQSNQPQHF
abundance: NA
d_gene: NA
v_gene: TRBV27
j_gene: TRBJ1-5

CDR3nt: TGCAGCGTTCTCGACGGATCCTACGAGCAGTACTTC
CDR3aa: CSVLDGSYEQYF
abundance: NA
d_gene: NA
v_gene: TRBV29-1
j_gene: TRBJ2-7

CDR3nt: TGTGCCAGCAGTGCGTACTATGGCTACACCTTC
CDR3aa: CASSAYYGYTF
abundance: NA
d_gene: NA
v_gene: TRBV6-1
j_gene: TRBJ1-2

CDR3nt: TGTGCCAGCAGCGCCGTGACTAGCAGCGAGCTGTTTTTT
CDR3aa: CASSAVTSSELFF
abundance: NA
d_gene: TRBD2
v_gene: TRBV9
j_gene: TRBJ2-2

CDR3nt: TGTGCCAGCAGCGTAGGGGGAGAGGAGACCCAGTACTTC
CDR3aa: CASSVGGEETQYF
abundance: once
d_gene: NA
v_gene: TRBV9
j_gene: TRBJ2-5

CDR3nt: TGTGCCAGCAGCTTAGCTTACAATGAGCAGTTCTTC
CDR3aa: CASSLAYNEQFF
abundance: NA
d_gene: NA
v_gene: TRBV7-9
j_gene: TRBJ2-1

CDR3nt: TGTGCCAGCAGCTTATACGGGGGCAGCGATACGCAGTATTTT
CDR3aa: CASSLYGGSDTQYF
abundance: NA
d_gene: NA
v_gene: TRBV7-9
j_gene: TRBJ2-3

CDR3nt: TGTGCCTGGAGTGTAAAGAGAGCGGGCAGGGGGGATACGCAGTATTTT
CDR3aa: CAWSVKRAGRGDTQYF
abundance: NA
d_gene: NA
v_gene: TRBV30
j_gene: TRBJ2-3

CDR3nt: TGTGCCACCAGCAGAGCGGGACAGGGCCCCGGGGAGCTGTTTTTT
CDR3aa: CATSRAGQGPGELFF
abundance: NA
d_gene: TRBD1
v_gene: TRBV15
j_gene: TRBJ2-2

CDR3nt: TGTGCCAGCAGTCATCCTCCGAGCACTGAAGCTTTCTTT
CDR3aa: CASSHPPSTEAFF
abundance: NA
d_gene: NA
v_gene: TRBV6-2/TRBV6-3
j_gene: TRBJ1-1

CDR3nt: TGTGCCAGCAATGGCAGCGGCGATACGCAGTATTTT
CDR3aa: CASNGSGDTQYF
abundance: NA
d_gene: NA
v_gene: TRBV28
j_gene: TRBJ2-3

CDR3nt: TGCAGTGCTAGATCTGCTAGCGAGTACGAGCAGTACTTC
CDR3aa: CSARSASEYEQYF
abundance: once
d_gene: NA
v_gene: TRBV20-1
j_gene: TRBJ2-7

CDR3nt: TGTGCCAGCAGCTTAACAGGGTCAGACACTGAAGCTTTCTTT
CDR3aa: CASSLTGSDTEAFF
abundance: NA
d_gene: NA
v_gene: TRBV7-9
j_gene: TRBJ1-1